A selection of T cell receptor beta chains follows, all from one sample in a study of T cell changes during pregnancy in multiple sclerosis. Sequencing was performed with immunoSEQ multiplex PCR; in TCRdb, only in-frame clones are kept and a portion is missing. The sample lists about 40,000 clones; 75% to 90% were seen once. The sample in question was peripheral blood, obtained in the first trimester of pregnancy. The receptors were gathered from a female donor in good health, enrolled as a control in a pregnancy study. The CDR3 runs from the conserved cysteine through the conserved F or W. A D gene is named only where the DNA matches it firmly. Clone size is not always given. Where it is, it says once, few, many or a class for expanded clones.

CDR3nt: TGTGCCAGCAGCCCTCGGGACAGCAAAAATGAGCAGTTCTTC
CDR3aa: CASSPRDSKNEQFF
j_gene: TRBJ2-1
abundance: once
v_gene: TRBV9
d_gene: TRBD1

CDR3nt: TGTGCCAGCAGCTCCCCACCACTAGCGGGGGGGACAGATACGCAGTATTTT
CDR3aa: CASSSPPLAGGTDTQYF
j_gene: TRBJ2-3
abundance: few
v_gene: TRBV7-6
d_gene: TRBD2

CDR3nt: TGCGCCAGCAGCCATGACAGCTCCACCGGGGAGCTGTTTTTT
CDR3aa: CASSHDSSTGELFF
j_gene: TRBJ2-2
abundance: .
v_gene: TRBV5-1
d_gene: .

CDR3nt: TGTGCCAGTACCATTGCGGATACGCAGTATTTT
CDR3aa: CASTIADTQYF
j_gene: TRBJ2-3
abundance: .
v_gene: TRBV19
d_gene: .

CDR3nt: TGTGCCAGCAGCTTAGATCCCTCCTACACAGATACGCAGTATTTT
CDR3aa: CASSLDPSYTDTQYF
j_gene: TRBJ2-3
abundance: once
v_gene: TRBV11-2
d_gene: .

CDR3nt: TGTGCCAGCAGTGATTTCGGTGGGCGCGAGCAGTACTTC
CDR3aa: CASSDFGGREQYF
j_gene: TRBJ2-7
abundance: .
v_gene: TRBV6-5
d_gene: .

CDR3nt: TGTGCCAGCAGCCGCCGGGACAGGGGTGCCCAGGAGACCCAGTACTTC
CDR3aa: CASSRRDRGAQETQYF
j_gene: TRBJ2-5
abundance: .
v_gene: TRBV7-9
d_gene: TRBD1

CDR3nt: TGCAGTGCTAGACTTAATCAGCCCCAGCATTTT
CDR3aa: CSARLNQPQHF
j_gene: TRBJ1-5
abundance: .
v_gene: TRBV20-1
d_gene: .

CDR3nt: TGTGCCAGCAGCCTTCGAAGGGGGGGACTAGAAGGGCCCGAGCAGTACTTC
CDR3aa: CASSLRRGGLEGPEQYF
j_gene: TRBJ2-7
abundance: once
v_gene: TRBV7-9
d_gene: TRBD2

CDR3nt: TGTGCCAGCAGCTTAGCGAAGCTAGCTGAAATCTCTAGCACAGATACGCAGTATTTT
CDR3aa: CASSLAKLAEISSTDTQYF
j_gene: TRBJ2-3
abundance: .
v_gene: TRBV7-9
d_gene: .

CDR3nt: TGCACCAGGGCTCGGGCCCGGGGGATAGTTCGGCGGGAAGAGACCCAGTACTTC
CDR3aa: CTRARARGIVRREETQYF
j_gene: TRBJ2-5
abundance: once
v_gene: TRBV1
d_gene: .

CDR3nt: TGTGCCAGCAGCTTCGCGGGGGACAGGGGTCGATGGACGAAAAAACTGTTTTTT
CDR3aa: CASSFAGDRGRWTKKLFF
j_gene: TRBJ1-4
abundance: .
v_gene: TRBV7-9
d_gene: TRBD1

CDR3nt: TGCGCCAGCAGCCAAGAGGCGGGGGGAGGAGCAGATACGCAGTATTTT
CDR3aa: CASSQEAGGGADTQYF
j_gene: TRBJ2-3
abundance: .
v_gene: TRBV4-3
d_gene: TRBD2

CDR3nt: TGTGCCAGCAGCTTACAGGGGGACTATGGCTACACCTTC
CDR3aa: CASSLQGDYGYTF
j_gene: TRBJ1-2
abundance: .
v_gene: TRBV7-3
d_gene: TRBD1

CDR3nt: TGTGCCAGCAGTGTTGCAGGGGGCAATCAGCCCCAGCATTTT
CDR3aa: CASSVAGGNQPQHF
j_gene: TRBJ1-5
abundance: .
v_gene: TRBV6-1
d_gene: .

CDR3nt: TGTGCCAGCACCTTTAGCGGGGGGCCACAAGAGACCCAGTACTTC
CDR3aa: CASTFSGGPQETQYF
j_gene: TRBJ2-5
abundance: .
v_gene: TRBV6-5
d_gene: TRBD2

CDR3nt: TGCGCCAGCAGCTTGGAGGGGAATTATGAAGCTTTCTTT
CDR3aa: CASSLEGNYEAFF
j_gene: TRBJ1-1
abundance: .
v_gene: TRBV5-1
d_gene: .

CDR3nt: TGTGCCTGGACGGTCGGCTCCTACAATGAGCAGTTCTTC
CDR3aa: CAWTVGSYNEQFF
j_gene: TRBJ2-1
abundance: .
v_gene: TRBV30
d_gene: .

CDR3nt: TGTGCCAGCAACGACAGGGGAGTACGTGGCTACACCTTC
CDR3aa: CASNDRGVRGYTF
j_gene: TRBJ1-2
abundance: .
v_gene: TRBV9
d_gene: TRBD1

CDR3nt: TGTGCCAGCAAGCTAGGACTAGCGGGAGGGGGCGAGCAGTACTTC
CDR3aa: CASKLGLAGGGEQYF
j_gene: TRBJ2-7
abundance: .
v_gene: TRBV6-6
d_gene: TRBD2

CDR3nt: TGCGCCAGCAGCGGGTGGGGAGCGGGAGACAATGAGCAGTTCTTC
CDR3aa: CASSGWGAGDNEQFF
j_gene: TRBJ2-1
abundance: once
v_gene: TRBV5-1
d_gene: TRBD2

CDR3nt: TGTGCCAGCAGCGCGGAACTCAGGACAGGGTACAATGAGCAGTTCTTC
CDR3aa: CASSAELRTGYNEQFF
j_gene: TRBJ2-1
abundance: .
v_gene: TRBV9
d_gene: TRBD1

CDR3nt: TGTGCCAGCAGTGATTTGGGACAGGGAAACACCGGGGAGCTGTTTTTT
CDR3aa: CASSDLGQGNTGELFF
j_gene: TRBJ2-2
abundance: .
v_gene: TRBV2
d_gene: TRBD1

CDR3nt: TGTGCCAGCGGGAGTGGGGAAACGTCACCCCTCCACTTT
CDR3aa: CASGSGETSPLHF
j_gene: TRBJ1-6
abundance: .
v_gene: TRBV6-1
d_gene: .

CDR3nt: TGTGCCAGCAGCTTAGAGGGGACTAGCCGCACCGGGGAGCTGTTTTTT
CDR3aa: CASSLEGTSRTGELFF
j_gene: TRBJ2-2
abundance: .
v_gene: TRBV11-2
d_gene: TRBD2

CDR3nt: TGTGCCAGCAGCTTAGCGCTAATCACAGATACGCAGTATTTT
CDR3aa: CASSLALITDTQYF
j_gene: TRBJ2-3
abundance: .
v_gene: TRBV7-8
d_gene: .

CDR3nt: TGTGCCAGTAGTCCCACAGGGGGCTCGGGTCAGCCCCAGCATTTT
CDR3aa: CASSPTGGSGQPQHF
j_gene: TRBJ1-5
abundance: .
v_gene: TRBV19
d_gene: TRBD1

CDR3nt: TGCGCCAGCAGCTTGACTAGCGGGTACCAAGAGACCCAGTACTTC
CDR3aa: CASSLTSGYQETQYF
j_gene: TRBJ2-5
abundance: .
v_gene: TRBV5-1
d_gene: TRBD2

CDR3nt: TGTGCCAGCAGCCAAGCGGGACAGGGCAATCAGCCCCAGCATTTT
CDR3aa: CASSQAGQGNQPQHF
j_gene: TRBJ1-5
abundance: .
v_gene: TRBV28
d_gene: TRBD1

CDR3nt: TGCGCCAGCAGCTCGGTTACAGGGGCCTACGAGCAGTACTTC
CDR3aa: CASSSVTGAYEQYF
j_gene: TRBJ2-7
abundance: medium-sized
v_gene: TRBV5-1
d_gene: TRBD1

CDR3nt: TGTGCCAGCAGTTACCGGCTAGCGGGTACAGATACGCAGTATTTT
CDR3aa: CASSYRLAGTDTQYF
j_gene: TRBJ2-3
abundance: .
v_gene: TRBV6-5
d_gene: TRBD2

CDR3nt: TGCGCCAGCAGCTTGGGGGGGGTCGATGGCTACACCTTC
CDR3aa: CASSLGGVDGYTF
j_gene: TRBJ1-2
abundance: .
v_gene: TRBV5-1
d_gene: .

CDR3nt: TGTGCCACCAGCAGAGACAAAGTTAGCGGGAGGACCTCTGTGGAGCAGTACTTC
CDR3aa: CATSRDKVSGRTSVEQYF
j_gene: TRBJ2-7
abundance: .
v_gene: TRBV15
d_gene: TRBD2

CDR3nt: TGTGCCAGCAGTGAACAGGGGACGAACACCGGGGAGCTGTTTTTT
CDR3aa: CASSEQGTNTGELFF
j_gene: TRBJ2-2
abundance: .
v_gene: TRBV6-4
d_gene: TRBD1

CDR3nt: TGTGCCAGCAGCTTCGTGAGGCCCGGGACTAGCGGGGCACTCATCCCCTACGAGCAGTACTTC
CDR3aa: CASSFVRPGTSGALIPYEQYF
j_gene: TRBJ2-7
abundance: .
v_gene: TRBV7-8
d_gene: TRBD2

CDR3nt: TGCGCCAGCAGCCCCCCCGGGGGAAGAACCTACGAGCAGTACTTC
CDR3aa: CASSPPGGRTYEQYF
j_gene: TRBJ2-7
abundance: .
v_gene: TRBV5-1
d_gene: .

CDR3nt: TGTGCCAGCAGCAGTGGGACAGGCCACCGAGGGCTGTTTTTT
CDR3aa: CASSSGTGHRGLFF
j_gene: TRBJ1-4
abundance: .
v_gene: TRBV7-9
d_gene: TRBD1

CDR3nt: TGTGCCAGCAGTTTACGGTCGCAACTTTTAAGCTCTGGGGCCAACGTCCTGACTTTC
CDR3aa: CASSLRSQLLSSGANVLTF
j_gene: TRBJ2-6
abundance: .
v_gene: TRBV28
d_gene: .

CDR3nt: TGTGCCAGCAGGACCGGGACTAGCGGGGTGGGGGGTACGCAGTATTTT
CDR3aa: CASRTGTSGVGGTQYF
j_gene: TRBJ2-3
abundance: once
v_gene: TRBV28
d_gene: TRBD2

CDR3nt: TGTGCCAGCAGTTCTCGGACTAGCGTCTCCTACGAGCAGTACTTC
CDR3aa: CASSSRTSVSYEQYF
j_gene: TRBJ2-7
abundance: .
v_gene: TRBV28
d_gene: TRBD2